The T cell receptor beta chain described here comes from a study of blood T cell repertoires in COVID-19. Study information: Sources were T cells, B-cell-depleted T cells, or PBMCs; the material itself was cDNA or gDNA.

As for this clone: A junction boundary mismatches the germline segment, possibly from a read error.

The participants were between about 18 and 90 years old and came from 24 US areas. Cohorts were based on clinical histories the participants reported. TCRdb's table, derived via immunoSEQ multiplex PCR, lists solely in-frame clones and lacks some. Of roughly 430,000 clones in the sample, over 75% were seen once. The CDR3 contains 10 residues. The J gene is TRBJ2-7, the V gene TRBV5-3, with TRBD1 identical over 8 bases. TRBV5-3 falls under the ORF class, with uncertain function. This clonotype was obtained from a woman in her thirties or forties with acute COVID-19. The sequencing sample was made of PBMCs or T cells enriched from blood (not recorded which). The CDR3: CARSGDRPNF. CDR3 DNA: TGTGCCAGAAGCGGGGACAGGCCGAACTTC.